Here is one T cell receptor beta chain with its context. This CDR3 has 15 amino acids. Trimming removed 3 bases from V and 0 bases from J, with 9 bases in between. Here immunoSEQ multiplex PCR was the method, and the copy in TCRdb shows in-frame clones only, minus some. The sample yields about 110,000 clones, roughly four fifths seen once. This sample stems from a study of blood T cell repertoires in COVID-19. Sequencing was done on a sample of peripheral blood. The gene calls are TRBV23-1 and TRBJ1-3; tentative D call: TRBD1 (5 bases). TRBV23-1 is classed as an ORF, of uncertain function. The TCR originated in a woman in her seventies with acute or convalescent COVID-19. For the CDR3, the DNA is TGCGCCAGCAGTCAGTTGGGGCTCTCTGGAAACACCATATATTTT. Translating it yields CASSQLGLSGNTIYF.